Detailed here is one T cell receptor beta chain. The antigen is unknown. This CDR3 spans 15 amino acids. The germline V gene has CDR1 MDHEN and CDR2 SYDVKM. V was trimmed by 5 bases and J by 1 base, leaving 14 bases between them. Repertoires were generated with immunoSEQ multiplex PCR, while TCRdb's copy carries only in-frame clones and drops some. The repertoire includes about 77,000 clones, roughly 91% of them detected once, and under 6.5% sits in the top ten. These data belong to a study of OX40 agonist ivuxolimab in advanced cancers. Findings of the study overall: Averaging showed that CD8+ T cells had more expanded clones than CD4+ did.

This TCR came from an adult with an advanced solid tumor such as melanoma, head and neck, liver or kidney cancer. J is TRBJ2-5 and V is TRBV28, with no clear D. This specimen consisted of CD4+ or CD8+ T cells sorted from blood, obtained in a trial of the OX40 agonist ivuxolimab. The CDR3 DNA sequence: TGTGCCAGCAGTGCTCCCGGGCTCCGCCAAGAGACCCAGTACTTC. Its protein is CASSAPGLRQETQYF. The entire variable domain, with the rest obtained from reference TRBV28 and TRBJ2-5, is as follows: DVKVTQSSRYLVKRTGEKVFLECVQDMDHENMFWYRQDPGLGLRLIYFSYDVKMKEKGDIPEGYSVSREKKERFSLILESASTNQTSMYLCASSAPGLRQETQYFGPGTRLLVL.